Sequencing of this T cell receptor (beta chain) was carried out in a study of blood T cell repertoires in COVID-19. Recruitment covered 25 or so US areas and drew participants whose ages spanned roughly 18 to 89 years. Shortly before study entry, within 2 weeks, exposed participants had met a COVID-19 case. Study processing details: By means of reference gene primer amplification, nucleated cell counts were estimated. Generated by immunoSEQ multiplex PCR, the TCRdb table keeps only in-frame clones and is missing some. V, J and clone size were drawn from that table, and D and trimming were deduced from the DNA. The profile shows some 270,000 clones, around 93% of them singletons. V trimming: 3 bases; J trimming: 3 bases; junction bases outside the gene matches: 6. The CDR3 sequence is 15 residues long. In germline, CDR1 is DFQATT, CDR2 SNEGSKA (reference sequence).

The sequenced sample was PBMCs or T cells enriched from blood (not recorded which). The sequence was obtained from a man aged 40-50 years who had been exposed to COVID-19. The chain carries TRBV20-1 and TRBJ2-7; 12 bases agree with TRBD2. The CDR3 reads CSASEMTSGSYEQYF. Written as DNA, the CDR3 is TGCAGTGCTAGTGAGATGACTAGCGGGAGCTACGAGCAGTACTTC.